The clone carrying this T cell receptor beta chain was found many times. The data are from a study of blood T cells in healthy people across ages. Germline V gives CDR1 LGHNA, CDR2 YNFKEQ. V was clipped by 1 base and J by 5 bases, with 8 bases between them. The CDR3 runs 13 residues. Next came a second PCR, run for about 6 to 12 cycles, which used a sample-barcoded 5' primer along with a J-beta primer mix. A template-switch adaptor with 12 random nucleotides tagged each cDNA molecule. TCRdb reprocessed the 5' RACE reads via MiXCR and lists one record per CDR3 protein. The sample holds 630,000 or so distinct CDR3 sequences, roughly 30% seen once.

The sequence derives from a woman over 75 in good health. Specimen: blood. This chain links TRBV4-2 with TRBJ2-5, with D perhaps assigned TRBD1 or TRBD2 (5 bases each). The CDR3: CASSQGGFETQYF. The CDR3 DNA sequence: TGTGCCAGCAGCCAAGGGGGGTTCGAGACCCAGTACTTC.